This TCR beta chain was captured by sequencing in a study of cytomegalovirus exposure and HLA in healthy donors. The overall study: Among the approximately 420 donors who were genotyped, about 80% fell in the genetic ancestry cluster that is associated with self-reported Caucasian donors.

The PCR employed 60 Vbeta primers together with 13 Jbeta primers. TCRdb keeps only in-frame clones here, not all; method: immunoSEQ multiplex PCR. The data show some 200,000 clones, approximately 80% seen once. This clone was observed a handful of times. Its antigen is as yet unknown. Points from the study as a whole: Per a later analysis, roughly 17,000 TCR beta sequences showed association with HLA alleles at 0.05 false discovery rate.

Material: PBMCs. The receptor's source is a boy between 2 and 10 years old in good health and CMV-seronegative.

Here the CDR3 DNA reads TGTGCCAGCAGTGCGGGACAACTCTATGGCTACACCTTC. Amino acid sequence: CASSAGQLYGYTF. V gene TRBV6-1 combines with J gene TRBJ1-2; perhaps TRBD1 as D (6 bases). The ends were cut back, 4 bases at V and 4 bases at J, with 10 bases in the middle. The CDR3 is 13 amino acids. CDR1 is MNHNS, CDR2 SASEGT, per germline.